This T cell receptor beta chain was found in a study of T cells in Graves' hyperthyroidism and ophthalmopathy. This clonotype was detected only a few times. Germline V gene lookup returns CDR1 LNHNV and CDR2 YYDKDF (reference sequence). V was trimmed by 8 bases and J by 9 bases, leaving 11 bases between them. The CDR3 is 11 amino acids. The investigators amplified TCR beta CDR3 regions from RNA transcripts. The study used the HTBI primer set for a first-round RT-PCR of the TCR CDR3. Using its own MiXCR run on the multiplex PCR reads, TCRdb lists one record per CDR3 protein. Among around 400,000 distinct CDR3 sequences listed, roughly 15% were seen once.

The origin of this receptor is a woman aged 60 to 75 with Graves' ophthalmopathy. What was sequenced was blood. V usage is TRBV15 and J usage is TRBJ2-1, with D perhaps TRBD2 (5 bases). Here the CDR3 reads CATGRLAEQFF. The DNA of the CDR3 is TGTGCCACCGGGAGATTGGCTGAGCAGTTCTTC.